The 12 T cell receptor beta chains below all came from one sample that was sequenced in a study of Ad26.COV2.S vaccination and SARS-CoV-2 variants. This sample's treatment: some 20 received Ad26.COV2.S at low or high dose, single or two shots; a few received placebo; per-sample allocation not given. Sample collection was performed on day 63 after the first vaccine or placebo injection. Using immunoSEQ multiplex PCR, the repertoire was profiled, and TCRdb retains in-frame clones only, with some absent. The sample lists under 400,000 clones; roughly 91% were seen once. Sequenced here: peripheral blood, sampled in a trial of Ad26.COV2.S vaccine versus placebo. The receptors were gathered from a person between 18 and 65 years old who received the Ad26.COV2.S COVID-19 vaccine or a placebo.

The chain is built from TRBV7-2 and TRBJ2-5, with D unclear. The CDR3 contains 11 residues. Between the trimmed V and J ends, which lost 5 bases and 1 base, there was a span of 2 bases. Per germline, CDR1 SGHTA and CDR2 FQGNSA. CDR3 loop: CASSVQETQYF. The CDR3 DNA is TGTGCCAGCAGCGTCCAAGAGACCCAGTACTTC.

The chain links TRBV18 to TRBJ1-5; a possible D gene is TRBD1 (5 bases). The ends were cut back, 4 bases at V and 4 bases at J, with 8 bases in the middle. In germline, CDR1 is KGHSH, CDR2 LQKENI. The CDR3 has 13 residues. The CDR3 spells CASSRDENQPQHF. In DNA, the CDR3 is TGTGCCAGCTCACGGGACGAAAATCAGCCCCAGCATTTT.

The CDR3 DNA reads TGCGCCAGCAGCCAATTACAGGGGGGGGAAGATACGCAGTATTTT. Translated, it gives CASSQLQGGEDTQYF. The chain recombines TRBV4-1 with TRBJ2-3; a weak D match, TRBD1 (8 bases). The length of the CDR3 is 15 residues. The V gene's germline CDR1 is MGHRA and CDR2 YSYEKL. The germline V and J ends were trimmed by 2 bases and 5 bases, with 14 bases remaining between them.

The chain couples TRBV12-5 to TRBJ1-1; TRBD1 matches at 10 bases. CDR3 length: 17 residues. Germline loops: CDR1 LGHNT, CDR2 FRNRAP. V shed 2 bases, J shed 2 bases, and the junction held 8 bases outside the gene matches. As DNA, the CDR3 is TGTGCTAGTGGTTTGATACGGACAGGGGGAATAAACACTGAAGCTTTCTTT. Its protein product is CASGLIRTGGINTEAFF.

This chain uses TRBV12-3 or TRBV12-4 with TRBJ2-2; the match to TRBD1 covers 7 bases. The CDR3 contains 13 residues. The V segment lost 9 bases and the J segment 0 bases; nucleotides outside the gene matches: 1. The CDR3 coding sequence is TGTGCCAGTCAGGGGGCGAACACCGGGGAGCTGTTTTTT. It is translated as CASQGANTGELFF.

The genes are TRBV7-3 and TRBJ2-3, with a tentative D call TRBD2 (6 bases). The V gene lost 4 bases and the J gene lost 1 base, with 18 bases spanning the gap. The CDR3 covers 17 residues. The V gene's germline CDR1 is SGHTA and CDR2 FQGTGA. CDR3: CASSSTRDSSGTDTQYF. The CDR3 coding sequence is TGTGCCAGCAGCTCCACACGGGACTCATCTGGCACAGATACGCAGTATTTT. The full variable domain, completed using reference TRBV7-3 and TRBJ2-3, is GAGVSQTPSNKVTEKGKYVELRCDPISGHTALYWYRQSLGQGPEFLIYFQGTGAADDSGLPNDRFFAVRPEGSVSTLKIQRTERGDSAVYLCASSSTRDSSGTDTQYFGPGTRLTVL.

This rearrangement joins TRBV30 to TRBJ2-3, with D possibly TRBD1 on 6 matching bases. The CDR3 is 13 amino acids. V was pared by 5 bases and J by 9 bases, with 18 bases between. Germline-derived CDR1 and CDR2 are GTSNPN and SVGIG (reference sequence). In nucleotides, the CDR3 is TGTGCCTGGGCCGAGGGGGATGAAGGAACGCAGTATTTT. This sequence encodes CAWAEGDEGTQYF.

The rearrangement joins TRBV7-9 to TRBJ1-4; D is perhaps TRBD1 (6 bases). Germline CDR1 is SEHNR and CDR2 is FQNEAQ (reference sequence). The CDR3 has 15 amino acids. The V end was cut by 4 bases, the J end by 4 bases, with 13 bases between. The CDR3 bases are TGTGCCAGCAGCTCCCGGTGGGACATTAATGAAAAACTGTTTTTT. As protein: CASSSRWDINEKLFF. The full variable domain, completed using reference TRBV7-9 and TRBJ1-4, is DTGVSQNPRHKITKRGQNVTFRCDPISEHNRLYWYRQTLGQGPEFLTYFQNEAQLEKSRLLSDRFSAERPKGSFSTLEIQRTEQGDSAMYLCASSSRWDINEKLFFGSGTQLSVL.

The CDR3 here is CASSLGGQGEAFF. Written as DNA, the CDR3 is TGTGCCAGCAGCTTAGGGGGACAGGGTGAAGCTTTCTTT. J is TRBJ1-1 and V is TRBV7-3, with 9 bases lining up with TRBD1. The CDR3 is 13 amino acids. From germline, CDR1 is SGHTA and CDR2 FQGTGA. Trimming cost V 2 bases and J 7 bases; bases outside gene matches: 2.

In this sample, this clone turned up once. The chain links TRBV3-1 (or the pseudogene TRBV3-2) to TRBJ2-3; 11 bases align to TRBD2. The CDR3 runs to 16 residues. V was clipped by 0 bases and J by 2 bases; unmatched bases: 1. The V gene's germline CDR1 is LGHDT and CDR2 YNNKEL (reference sequence). The CDR3 region has the DNA TGTGCCAGCAGCCAAGAACTAGCGGGGGCCACAGATACGCAGTATTTT. This gives the protein CASSQELAGATDTQYF.

The rearrangement links TRBV19 to TRBJ2-3; 9 positions agree with TRBD1. Germline V gene sequence: CDR1 LNHDA, CDR2 SQIVND (reference sequence). This CDR3 has 13 amino acids. After removal of 5 bases from V and 10 bases from J, the junction contained 7 bases not matched to a gene. The CDR3 DNA reads TGTGCCAGTAGTGCGGGACAGGGTCTTTCGCAGTATTTT. Translating gives CASSAGQGLSQYF. Drawing the rest from reference TRBV19 and TRBJ2-3, the complete variable domain is DGGITQSPKYLFRKEGQNVTLSCEQNLNHDAMYWYRQDPGQGLRLIYYSQIVNDFQKGDIAEGYSVSREKKESFPLTVTSAQKNPTAFYLCASSAGQGLSQYFGPGTRLTVL.

The J gene is TRBJ2-7, the V gene TRBV6-5, with 8 bases matching TRBD2. The J segment lost 2 bases and the V segment lost 7 bases, leaving 10 bases of the junction unmatched. The germline V gene encodes CDR1 MNHEY and CDR2 SVGAGI. CDR3 size: 15 residues. This CDR3 reads CASIPFAGGPYEQYF. CDR3 sequence (DNA): TGTGCCAGCATTCCCTTTGCGGGGGGACCCTACGAGCAGTACTTC.